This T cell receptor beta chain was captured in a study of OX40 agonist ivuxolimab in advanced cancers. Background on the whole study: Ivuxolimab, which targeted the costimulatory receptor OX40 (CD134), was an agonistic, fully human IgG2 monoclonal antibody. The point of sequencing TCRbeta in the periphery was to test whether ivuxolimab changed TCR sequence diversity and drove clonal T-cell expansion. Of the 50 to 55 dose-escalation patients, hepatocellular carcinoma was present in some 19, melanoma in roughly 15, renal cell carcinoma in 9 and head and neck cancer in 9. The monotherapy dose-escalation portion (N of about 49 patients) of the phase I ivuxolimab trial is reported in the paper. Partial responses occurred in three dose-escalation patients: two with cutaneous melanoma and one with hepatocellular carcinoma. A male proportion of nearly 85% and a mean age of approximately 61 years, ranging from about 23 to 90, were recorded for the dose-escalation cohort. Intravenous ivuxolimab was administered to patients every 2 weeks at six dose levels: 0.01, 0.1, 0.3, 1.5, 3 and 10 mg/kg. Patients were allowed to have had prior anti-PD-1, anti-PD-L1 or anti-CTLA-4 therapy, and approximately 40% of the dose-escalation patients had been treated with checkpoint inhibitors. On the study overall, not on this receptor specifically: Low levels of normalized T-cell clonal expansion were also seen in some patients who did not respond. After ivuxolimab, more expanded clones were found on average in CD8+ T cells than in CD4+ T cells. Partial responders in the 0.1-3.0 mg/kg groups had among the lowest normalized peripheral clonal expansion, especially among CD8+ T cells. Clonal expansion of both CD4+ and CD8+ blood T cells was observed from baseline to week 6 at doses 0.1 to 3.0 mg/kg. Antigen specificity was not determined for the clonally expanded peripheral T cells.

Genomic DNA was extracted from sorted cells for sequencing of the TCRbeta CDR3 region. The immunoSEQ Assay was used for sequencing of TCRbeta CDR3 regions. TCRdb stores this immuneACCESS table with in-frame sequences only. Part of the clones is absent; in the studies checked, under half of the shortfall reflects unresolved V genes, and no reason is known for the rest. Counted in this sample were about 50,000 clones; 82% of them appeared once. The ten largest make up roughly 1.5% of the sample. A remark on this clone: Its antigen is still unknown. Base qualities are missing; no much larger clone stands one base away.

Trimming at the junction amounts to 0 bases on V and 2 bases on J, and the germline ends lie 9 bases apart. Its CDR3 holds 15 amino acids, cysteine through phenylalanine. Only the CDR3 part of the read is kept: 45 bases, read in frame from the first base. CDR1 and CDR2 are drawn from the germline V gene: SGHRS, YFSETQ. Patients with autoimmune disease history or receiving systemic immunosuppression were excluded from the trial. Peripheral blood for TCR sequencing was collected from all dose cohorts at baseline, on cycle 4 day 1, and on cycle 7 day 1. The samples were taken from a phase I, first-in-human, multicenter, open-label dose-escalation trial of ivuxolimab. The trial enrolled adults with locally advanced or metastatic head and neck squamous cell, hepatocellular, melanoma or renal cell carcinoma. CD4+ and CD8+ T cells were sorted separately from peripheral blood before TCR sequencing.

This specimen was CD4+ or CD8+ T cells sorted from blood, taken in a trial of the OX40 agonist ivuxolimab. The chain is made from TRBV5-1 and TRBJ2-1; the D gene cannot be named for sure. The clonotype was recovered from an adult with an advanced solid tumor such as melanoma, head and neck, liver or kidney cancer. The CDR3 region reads CASSLEVGAYNEQFF. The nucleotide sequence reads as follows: TGCGCCAGCAGCTTGGAGGTAGGAGCCTACAATGAGCAGTTCTTC.